A few counts support the clone carrying this T cell receptor beta chain. Antigen: not known. Chemo-refractory metastatic non-small-cell lung cancer patients were treated with focal radiation plus CTLA-4 blockade with ipilimumab. The sample comes from a study of radiotherapy plus CTLA-4 blockade in lung cancer. Overall study results and limits: Best predicting response, reportedly, were early blood T cell clone dynamics, with interferon-beta. TCR clones from tumors expanded in blood after radiotherapy plus ipilimumab.

The CDR3 contains 11 residues. CDR1 is SEHNR, CDR2 FQNEAQ, per germline (reference sequence). Trimming pared 8 bases from V and 2 bases from J, leaving 7 bases between. TCRdb keeps only in-frame clones here, not all; method: immunoSEQ multiplex PCR. This table has about 64,000 clones, 72% appearing once. V gene TRBV7-9 combines with J gene TRBJ2-7; D is undetermined. The sequence was obtained from a human donor with non-small cell lung cancer whose response to radiotherapy plus ipilimumab could not be evaluated. The material sequenced was peripheral blood, taken from a patient treated with radiotherapy plus ipilimumab. Here the CDR3 DNA reads TGTGCCAGCGGGCATACCTACGAGCAGTACTTC. As protein: CASGHTYEQYF. The full variable domain, rest sourced from reference TRBV7-9 and TRBJ2-7, is DTGVSQNPRHKITKRGQNVTFRCDPISEHNRLYWYRQTLGQGPEFLTYFQNEAQLEKSRLLSDRFSAERPKGSFSTLEIQRTEQGDSAMYLCASGHTYEQYFGPGTRLTVT.